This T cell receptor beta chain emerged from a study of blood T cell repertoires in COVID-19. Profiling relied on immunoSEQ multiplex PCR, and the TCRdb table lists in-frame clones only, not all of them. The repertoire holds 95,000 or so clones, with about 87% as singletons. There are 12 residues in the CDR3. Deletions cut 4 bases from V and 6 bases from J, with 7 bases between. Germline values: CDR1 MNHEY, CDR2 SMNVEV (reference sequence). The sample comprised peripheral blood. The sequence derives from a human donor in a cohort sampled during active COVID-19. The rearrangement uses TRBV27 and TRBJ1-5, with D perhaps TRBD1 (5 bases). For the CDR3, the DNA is TGTGCCAGCAGTTCGGGGGGTCAGCCCCAGCATTTT. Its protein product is CASSSGGQPQHF.